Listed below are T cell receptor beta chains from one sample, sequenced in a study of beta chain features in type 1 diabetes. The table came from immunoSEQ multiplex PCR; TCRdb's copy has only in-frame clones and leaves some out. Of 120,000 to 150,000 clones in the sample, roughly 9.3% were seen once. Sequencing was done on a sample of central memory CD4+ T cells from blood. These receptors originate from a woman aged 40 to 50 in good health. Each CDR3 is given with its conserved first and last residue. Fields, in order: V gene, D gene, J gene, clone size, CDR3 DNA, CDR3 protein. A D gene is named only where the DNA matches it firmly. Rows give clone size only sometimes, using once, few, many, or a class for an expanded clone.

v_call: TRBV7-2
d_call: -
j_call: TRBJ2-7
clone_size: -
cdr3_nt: TGTGCCAGCAGCATAACAGGGATCCTCGAGCAGTACTTC
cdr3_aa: CASSITGILEQYF

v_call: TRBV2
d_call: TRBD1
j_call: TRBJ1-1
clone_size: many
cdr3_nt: TGTGCCAGCAGTGGACAGGGGAACACTGAAGCTTTCTTT
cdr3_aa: CASSGQGNTEAFF

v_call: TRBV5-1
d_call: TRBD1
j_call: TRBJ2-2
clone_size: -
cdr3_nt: TGCGCCAGCAGCGCGCGACAGGGGAACACCGGGGAGCTGTTTTTT
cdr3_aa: CASSARQGNTGELFF

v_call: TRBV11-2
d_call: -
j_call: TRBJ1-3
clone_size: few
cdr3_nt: TGTGCCAGCAGCTTAAGAAGGGAGATAACCTCTGGAAACACCATATATTTT
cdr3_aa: CASSLRREITSGNTIYF

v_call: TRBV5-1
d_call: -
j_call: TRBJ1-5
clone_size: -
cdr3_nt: TGCGCCAGCAGCTTGTCCGGGGTTCAGCCCCAGCATTTT
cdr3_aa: CASSLSGVQPQHF

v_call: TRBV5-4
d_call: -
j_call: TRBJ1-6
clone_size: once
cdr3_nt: TGTGCCAGCAGCCAAGATTACAGGGACGGGAATTCACCCCTCCACTTT
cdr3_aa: CASSQDYRDGNSPLHF

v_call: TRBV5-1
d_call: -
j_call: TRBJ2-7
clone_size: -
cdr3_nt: TGCGCCAGCAGCCAACAGGGTTCCTACGAGCAGTACTTC
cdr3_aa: CASSQQGSYEQYF

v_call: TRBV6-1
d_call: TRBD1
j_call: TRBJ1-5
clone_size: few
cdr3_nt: TGTGCCAGCAGGGTAGGCGGGACAGGTGGCCAGCCCCAGCATTTT
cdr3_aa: CASRVGGTGGQPQHF

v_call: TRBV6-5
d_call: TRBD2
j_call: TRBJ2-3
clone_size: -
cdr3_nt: TGTGCCAGCTGTAGCGGGGGGGCGAAGACAGATACGCAGTATTTT
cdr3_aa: CASCSGGAKTDTQYF

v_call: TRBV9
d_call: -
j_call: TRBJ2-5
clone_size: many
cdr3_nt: TGTGCCAGCAGTCGACTAGGCGAAGCGGGAGAGACCCAGTACTTC
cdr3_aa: CASSRLGEAGETQYF

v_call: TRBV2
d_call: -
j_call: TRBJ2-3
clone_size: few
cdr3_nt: TGTGCCAGCAGGTCCGTCGGGACAAAGGCAGGAACGCAGTATTTT
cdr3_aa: CASRSVGTKAGTQYF

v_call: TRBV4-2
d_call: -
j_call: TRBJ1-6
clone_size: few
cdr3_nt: TGTGCCAGCAGCCAAGATCGTAGGGGAGGGCTTTATCCACCCCTCCACTTT
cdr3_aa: CASSQDRRGGLYPPLHF

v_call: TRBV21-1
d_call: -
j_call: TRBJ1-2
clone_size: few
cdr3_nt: TGTGCCAGCAGCAAAGCGACAATCGCCTATGGCTACACCTTC
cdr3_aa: CASSKATIAYGYTF

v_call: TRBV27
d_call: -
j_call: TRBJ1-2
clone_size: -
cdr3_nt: TGTGCCAGCAGTGGCGCGACTTACTATGGCTACACCTTC
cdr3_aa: CASSGATYYGYTF

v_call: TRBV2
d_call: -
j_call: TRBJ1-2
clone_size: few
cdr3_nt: TGTGCCAGCAGTGGGGACTTCCATGGCTACACCTTC
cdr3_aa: CASSGDFHGYTF

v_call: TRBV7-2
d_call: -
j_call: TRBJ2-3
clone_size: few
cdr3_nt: TGCGCCAGCAGCCAGCAGTGGGGGCCCACAGATACGCAGTATTTT
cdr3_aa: CASSQQWGPTDTQYF

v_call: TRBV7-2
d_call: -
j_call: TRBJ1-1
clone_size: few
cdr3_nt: TGTGCCAGCAGCGCCCGGACAGCGAACACTGAAGCTTTCTTT
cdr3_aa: CASSARTANTEAFF

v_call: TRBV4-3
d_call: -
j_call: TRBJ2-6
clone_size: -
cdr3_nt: TGCGCCAGCAGCCAAGAGGCGGGCTTTCCTGGGGCCAACGTCCTGACTTTC
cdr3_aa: CASSQEAGFPGANVLTF

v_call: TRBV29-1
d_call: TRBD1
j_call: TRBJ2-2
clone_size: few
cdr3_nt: TGCAGCGTTGAAGCAGGACAGGGGACCACCGGGGAGCTGTTTTTT
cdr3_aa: CSVEAGQGTTGELFF

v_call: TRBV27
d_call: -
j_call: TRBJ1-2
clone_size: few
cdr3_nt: TGTGCCAGCAGGATGGCAGGGGCCAACTATGGCTACACCTTC
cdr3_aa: CASRMAGANYGYTF

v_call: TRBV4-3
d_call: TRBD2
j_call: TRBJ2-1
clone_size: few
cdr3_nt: TGCGCCAGCAGCCAAGAAACCCCTGGCGGGGGAACAGATGAGCAGTTCTTC
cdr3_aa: CASSQETPGGGTDEQFF

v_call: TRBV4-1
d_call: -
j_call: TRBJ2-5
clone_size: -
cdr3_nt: TGCGCCAGCAGCCAGGCCAGCCAAGAGACCCAGTACTTC
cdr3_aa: CASSQASQETQYF

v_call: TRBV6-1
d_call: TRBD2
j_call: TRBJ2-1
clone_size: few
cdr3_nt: TGTGCCAGCATTGCGCCTAGCGGGGGGCCCGATGAGCAGTTCTTC
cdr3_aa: CASIAPSGGPDEQFF

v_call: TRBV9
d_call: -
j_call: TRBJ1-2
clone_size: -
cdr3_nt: TGTGCCAGCAGCTCTTTGACAAGTAGCTATGGCTACACCTTC
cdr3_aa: CASSSLTSSYGYTF

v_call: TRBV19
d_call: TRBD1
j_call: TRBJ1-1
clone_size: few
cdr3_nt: TGTGCCAGTACGGCCTGGACAGGGCGGATGAACACTGAAGCTTTCTTT
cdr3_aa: CASTAWTGRMNTEAFF

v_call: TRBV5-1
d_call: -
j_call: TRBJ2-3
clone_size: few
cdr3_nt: TGCGCCAGCAGCTTGGGAGGGGGGGGCCGCACAGATACGCAGTATTTT
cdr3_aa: CASSLGGGGRTDTQYF

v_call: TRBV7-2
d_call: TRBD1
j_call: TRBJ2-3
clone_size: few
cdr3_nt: TGTGCCAGCAGCTCAACAGGGGGCGCAGATACGCAGTATTTT
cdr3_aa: CASSSTGGADTQYF

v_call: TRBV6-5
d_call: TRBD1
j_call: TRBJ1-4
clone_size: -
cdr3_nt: TGTGCCAGCAGTTGGTATCAGGGGGCCGGCTCGGCAAAACTGTTTTTT
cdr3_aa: CASSWYQGAGSAKLFF

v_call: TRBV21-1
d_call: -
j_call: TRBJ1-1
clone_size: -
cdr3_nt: TGTGCCAGCGTCGAAAGGGTGGGGACAGAGAACACTGAAGCTTTCTTT
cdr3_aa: CASVERVGTENTEAFF

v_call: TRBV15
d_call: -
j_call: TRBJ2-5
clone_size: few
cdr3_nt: TGTGCCACCAGTGTCCCGGCTAGAGAGACCCAGTACTTC
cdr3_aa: CATSVPARETQYF

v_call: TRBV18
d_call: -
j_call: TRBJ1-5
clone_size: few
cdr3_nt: TGTGCCAGCTCACTGGCTCCAAGACAGCCCCAGCATTTT
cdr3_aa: CASSLAPRQPQHF

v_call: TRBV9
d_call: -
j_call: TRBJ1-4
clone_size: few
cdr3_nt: TGTGCCAGCAGCGTAGGGGGGGGGCTAACTAATGAAAAACTGTTTTTT
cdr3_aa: CASSVGGGLTNEKLFF

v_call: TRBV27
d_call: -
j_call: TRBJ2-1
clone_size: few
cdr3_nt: TGTGCCAGCAGTTTCGGGACTCAGCGGGTCAATGAGCAGTTCTTC
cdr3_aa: CASSFGTQRVNEQFF

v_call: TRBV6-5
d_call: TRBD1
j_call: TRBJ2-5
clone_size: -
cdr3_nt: TGTGCCACCCCCGGGGACAGGGGACAAGAGACCCAGTACTTC
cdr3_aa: CATPGDRGQETQYF

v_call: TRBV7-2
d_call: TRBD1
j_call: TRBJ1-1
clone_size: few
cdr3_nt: TGTGCCAGCAATTGGGGAGGGGACAGGGTCACTGAAGCTTTCTTT
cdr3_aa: CASNWGGDRVTEAFF

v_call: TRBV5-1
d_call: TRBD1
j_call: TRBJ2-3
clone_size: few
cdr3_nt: TGCGCCAGCAGCCCAGGACAGGTCACAGATACGCAGTATTTT
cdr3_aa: CASSPGQVTDTQYF

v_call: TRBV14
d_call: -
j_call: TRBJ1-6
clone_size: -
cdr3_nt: TGTGCCAGCAGCCCCACAGGTAGTTCACCCCTCCACTTT
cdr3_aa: CASSPTGSSPLHF

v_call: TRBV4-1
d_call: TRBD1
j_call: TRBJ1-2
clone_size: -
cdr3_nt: TGCGCCAGCAGCCAAGCCCAGGACAGGTTCTATGGCTACACCTTC
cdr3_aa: CASSQAQDRFYGYTF

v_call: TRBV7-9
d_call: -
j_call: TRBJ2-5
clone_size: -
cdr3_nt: TGTGCCAGCAGGACGGGGTACCAAGAGACCCAGTACTTC
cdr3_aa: CASRTGYQETQYF

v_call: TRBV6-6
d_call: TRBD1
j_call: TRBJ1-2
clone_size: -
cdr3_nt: TGTGCCAGCAGGGAGGGACAGGGCGAAGGGGTTAGGGGCTACACCTTC
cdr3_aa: CASREGQGEGVRGYTF

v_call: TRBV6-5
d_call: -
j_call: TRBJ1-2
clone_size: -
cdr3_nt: TGTGCCAGCAGAGTCGGGGAGGGCTATGGCTACACCTTC
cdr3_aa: CASRVGEGYGYTF

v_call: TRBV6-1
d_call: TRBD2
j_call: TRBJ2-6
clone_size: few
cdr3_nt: TGTGCCAGCCACACGGGGGGACCTGGGGCCAACGTCCTGACTTTC
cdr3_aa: CASHTGGPGANVLTF

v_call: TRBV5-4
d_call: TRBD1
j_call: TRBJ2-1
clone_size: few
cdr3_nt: TGTGCCAGCAGATCACAGGGGACCGATGAGCAGTTCTTC
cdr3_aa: CASRSQGTDEQFF

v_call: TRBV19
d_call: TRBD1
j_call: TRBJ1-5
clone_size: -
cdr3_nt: TGTGCCAGTAGTTCCTCAGGGGGAAGTAAACAGCCCCAGCATTTT
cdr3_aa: CASSSSGGSKQPQHF

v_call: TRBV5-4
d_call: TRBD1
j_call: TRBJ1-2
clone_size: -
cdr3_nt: TGTGCCAGCAGCTTGGGGACAGGGGTGGATTATGGCTACACCTTC
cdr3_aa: CASSLGTGVDYGYTF

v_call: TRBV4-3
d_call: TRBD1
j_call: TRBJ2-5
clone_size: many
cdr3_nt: TGCGCCAGCAGCCAGGGACAGGGTACGGAAGAGACCCAGTACTTC
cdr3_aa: CASSQGQGTEETQYF